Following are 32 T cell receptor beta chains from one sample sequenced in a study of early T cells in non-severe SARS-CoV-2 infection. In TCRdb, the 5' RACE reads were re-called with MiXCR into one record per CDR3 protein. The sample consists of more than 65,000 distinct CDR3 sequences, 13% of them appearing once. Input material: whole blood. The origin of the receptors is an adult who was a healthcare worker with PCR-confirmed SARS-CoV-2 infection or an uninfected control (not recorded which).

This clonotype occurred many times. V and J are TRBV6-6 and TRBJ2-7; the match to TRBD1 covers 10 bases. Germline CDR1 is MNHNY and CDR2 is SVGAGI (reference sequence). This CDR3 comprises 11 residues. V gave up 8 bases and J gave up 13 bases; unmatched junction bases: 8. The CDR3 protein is CASGDRGPIYF. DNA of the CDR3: TGTGCCAGCGGTGACAGGGGGCCGATTTACTTC.

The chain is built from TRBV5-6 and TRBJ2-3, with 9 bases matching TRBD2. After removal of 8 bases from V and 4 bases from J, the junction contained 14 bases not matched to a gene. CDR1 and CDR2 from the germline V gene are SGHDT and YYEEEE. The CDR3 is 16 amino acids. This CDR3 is CASSPPGLAVSDTQYF. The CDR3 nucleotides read TGTGCCAGTAGCCCCCCGGGACTAGCAGTTTCAGATACGCAGTATTTT.

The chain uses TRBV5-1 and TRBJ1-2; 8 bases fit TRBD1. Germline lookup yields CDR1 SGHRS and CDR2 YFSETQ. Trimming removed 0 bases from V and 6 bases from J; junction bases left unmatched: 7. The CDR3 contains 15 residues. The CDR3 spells CASSLEGQDVDGYTF. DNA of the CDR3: TGCGCCAGCAGCTTGGAGGGACAGGACGTCGATGGCTACACCTTC.

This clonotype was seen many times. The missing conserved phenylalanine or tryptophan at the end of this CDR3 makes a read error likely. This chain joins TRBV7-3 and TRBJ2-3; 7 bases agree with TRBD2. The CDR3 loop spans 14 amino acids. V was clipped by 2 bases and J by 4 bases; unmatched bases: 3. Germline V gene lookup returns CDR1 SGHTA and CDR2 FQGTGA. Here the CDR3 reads CASSLALAADTQYV. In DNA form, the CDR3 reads TGTGCCAGCAGCTTAGCGCTAGCGGCAGATACGCAGTATGTT.

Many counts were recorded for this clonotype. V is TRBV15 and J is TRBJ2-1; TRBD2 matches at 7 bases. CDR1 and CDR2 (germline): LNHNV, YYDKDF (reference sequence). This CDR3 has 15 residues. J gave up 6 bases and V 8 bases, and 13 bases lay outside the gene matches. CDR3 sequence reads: CATWGGLSFRNEQFF. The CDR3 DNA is TGTGCCACCTGGGGGGGACTATCATTTCGCAATGAGCAGTTCTTC. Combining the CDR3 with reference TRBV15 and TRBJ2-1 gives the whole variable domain DAMVIQNPRYQVTQFGKPVTLSCSQTLNHNVMYWYQQKSSQAPKLLFHYYDKDFNNEADTPDNFQSRRPNTSFCFLDIRSPGLGDTAMYLCATWGGLSFRNEQFFGPGTRLTVL.

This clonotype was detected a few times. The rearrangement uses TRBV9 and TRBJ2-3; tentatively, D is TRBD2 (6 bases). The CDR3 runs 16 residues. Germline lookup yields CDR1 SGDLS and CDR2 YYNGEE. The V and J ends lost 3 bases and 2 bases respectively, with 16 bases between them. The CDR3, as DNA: TGTGCCAGCAGCGAACTACCCGGGACTTCCACAGATACGCAGTATTTT. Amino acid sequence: CASSELPGTSTDTQYF.

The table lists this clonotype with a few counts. CDR3 loop: CASSLVSGRFSYEQYF. The CDR3 DNA reads as TGTGCCAGCAGCTTAGTTTCAGGCAGGTTCTCCTACGAGCAGTACTTC. The chain links TRBV11-3 to TRBJ2-7; no reliable D call. The CDR3 has 16 residues. The ends were cut back, 1 base at V and 0 bases at J, with 13 bases in the middle. CDR1 SGHNT and CDR2 YENEEA come from the germline V gene. Drawing the rest from reference TRBV11-3 and TRBJ2-7, the complete variable domain is EAGVVQSPRYKIIEKKQPVAFWCNPISGHNTLYWYLQNLGQGPELLIRYENEEAVDDSQLPKDRFSAERLKGVDSTLKIQPAELGDSAVYLCASSLVSGRFSYEQYFGPGTRLTVT.

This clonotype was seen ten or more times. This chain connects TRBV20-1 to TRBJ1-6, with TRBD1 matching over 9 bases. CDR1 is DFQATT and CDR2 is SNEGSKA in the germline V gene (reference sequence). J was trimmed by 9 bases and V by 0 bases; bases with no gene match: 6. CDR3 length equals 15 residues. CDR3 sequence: CSAREGGTGSSPLHF. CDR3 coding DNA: TGCAGTGCTAGAGAGGGAGGGACAGGGAGTTCACCCCTCCACTTT.

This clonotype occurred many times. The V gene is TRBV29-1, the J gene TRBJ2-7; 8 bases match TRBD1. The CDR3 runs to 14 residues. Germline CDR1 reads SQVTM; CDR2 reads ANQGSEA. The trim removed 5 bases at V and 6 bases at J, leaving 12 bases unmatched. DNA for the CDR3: TGCAGCGTTTGGGACAGGCCAAACTCTCTCGAGCAGTACTTC. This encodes CSVWDRPNSLEQYF.

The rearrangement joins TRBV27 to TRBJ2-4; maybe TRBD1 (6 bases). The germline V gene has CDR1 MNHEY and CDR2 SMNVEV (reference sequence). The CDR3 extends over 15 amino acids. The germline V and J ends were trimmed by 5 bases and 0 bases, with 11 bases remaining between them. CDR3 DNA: TGTGCCAGCAGTAACGACAGGCTAGCCAAAAACATTCAGTACTTC. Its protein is CASSNDRLAKNIQYF.

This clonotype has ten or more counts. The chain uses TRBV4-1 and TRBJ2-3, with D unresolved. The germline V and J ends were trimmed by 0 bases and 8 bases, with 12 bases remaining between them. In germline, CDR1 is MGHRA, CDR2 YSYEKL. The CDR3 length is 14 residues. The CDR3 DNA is TGCGCCAGCAGCCAAGATCGACCGATAGGTACGCAGTATTTT. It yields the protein CASSQDRPIGTQYF.

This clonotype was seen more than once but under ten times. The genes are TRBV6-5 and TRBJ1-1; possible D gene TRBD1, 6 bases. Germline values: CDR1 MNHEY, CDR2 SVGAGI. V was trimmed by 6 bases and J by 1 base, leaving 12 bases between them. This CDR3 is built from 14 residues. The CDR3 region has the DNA TGTGCCAGCAGCTACAGGGACGGGAACACTGAAGCTTTCTTT. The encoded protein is CASSYRDGNTEAFF.

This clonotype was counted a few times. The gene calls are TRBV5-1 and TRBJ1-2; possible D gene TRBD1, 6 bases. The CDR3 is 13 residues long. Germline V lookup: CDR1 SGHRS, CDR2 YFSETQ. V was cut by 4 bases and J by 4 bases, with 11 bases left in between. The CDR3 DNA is TGCGCCAGCAGCCCCGGGACAAGCTATGGCTACACCTTC. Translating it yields CASSPGTSYGYTF.

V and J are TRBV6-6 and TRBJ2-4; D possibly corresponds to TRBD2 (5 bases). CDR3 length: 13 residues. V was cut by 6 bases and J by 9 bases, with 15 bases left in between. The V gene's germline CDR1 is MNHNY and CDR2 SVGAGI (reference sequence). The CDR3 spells CASRTLRGVIQYF. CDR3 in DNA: TGTGCCAGCAGAACCCTCCGGGGTGTCATTCAGTACTTC.

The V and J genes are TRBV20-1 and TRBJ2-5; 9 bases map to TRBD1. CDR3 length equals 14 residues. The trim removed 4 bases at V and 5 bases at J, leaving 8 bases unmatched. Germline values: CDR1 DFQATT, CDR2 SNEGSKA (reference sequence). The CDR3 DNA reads TGCAGTGCTATAAACAGGGGGCTAAGTGAGACCCAGTACTTC. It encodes CSAINRGLSETQYF.

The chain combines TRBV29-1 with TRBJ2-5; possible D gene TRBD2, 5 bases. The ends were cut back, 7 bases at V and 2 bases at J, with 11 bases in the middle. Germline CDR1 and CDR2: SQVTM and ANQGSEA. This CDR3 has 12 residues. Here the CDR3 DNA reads TGCAGCGGCCGGACTGCGCAAGAGACCCAGTACTTC. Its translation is CSGRTAQETQYF.

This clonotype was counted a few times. CDR3 nucleotide sequence: TGCGCCAGCAGCTTGGGGACCCCTCGCCCCGGGGAGCTGTTTTTT. As protein: CASSLGTPRPGELFF. The rearrangement uses TRBV5-1 and TRBJ2-2; D is unresolved. Germline V gene data show CDR1 as SGHRS and CDR2 as YFSETQ. CDR3 length: 15 residues. Trimming removed 0 bases from V and 6 bases from J, with 12 bases in between.

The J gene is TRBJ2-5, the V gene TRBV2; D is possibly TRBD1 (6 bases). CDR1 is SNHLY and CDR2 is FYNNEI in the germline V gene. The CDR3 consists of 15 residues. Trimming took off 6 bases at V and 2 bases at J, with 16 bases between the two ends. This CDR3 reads CASRETGTVQETQYF. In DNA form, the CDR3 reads TGTGCCAGCAGGGAAACAGGGACCGTGCAAGAGACCCAGTACTTC. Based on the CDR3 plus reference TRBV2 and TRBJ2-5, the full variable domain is EPEVTQTPSHQVTQMGQEVILRCVPISNHLYFYWYRQILGQKVEFLVSFYNNEISEKSEIFDDQFSVERPDGSNFTLKIRSTKLEDSAMYFCASRETGTVQETQYFGPGTRLLVL.

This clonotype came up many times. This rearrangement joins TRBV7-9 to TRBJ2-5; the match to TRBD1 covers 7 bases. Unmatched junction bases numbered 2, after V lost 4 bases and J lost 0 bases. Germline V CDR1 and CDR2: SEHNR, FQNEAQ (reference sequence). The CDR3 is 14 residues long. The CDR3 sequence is CASSSGQYQETQYF. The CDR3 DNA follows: TGTGCCAGCAGCTCGGGACAGTACCAAGAGACCCAGTACTTC.

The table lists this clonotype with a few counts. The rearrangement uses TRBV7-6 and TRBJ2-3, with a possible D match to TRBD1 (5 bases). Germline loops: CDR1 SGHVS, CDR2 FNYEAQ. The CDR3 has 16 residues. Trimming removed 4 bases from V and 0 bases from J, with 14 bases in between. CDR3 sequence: CASSSLAGSSTDTQYF. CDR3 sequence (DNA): TGTGCCAGCAGCTCATTAGCAGGGTCTAGCACAGATACGCAGTATTTT.

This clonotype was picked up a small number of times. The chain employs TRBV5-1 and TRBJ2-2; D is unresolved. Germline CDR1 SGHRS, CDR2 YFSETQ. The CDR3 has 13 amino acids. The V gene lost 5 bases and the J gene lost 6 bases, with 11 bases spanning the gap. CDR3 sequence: CASREGSAGELFF. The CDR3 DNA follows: TGCGCCAGCAGAGAAGGCTCGGCCGGGGAGCTGTTTTTT.

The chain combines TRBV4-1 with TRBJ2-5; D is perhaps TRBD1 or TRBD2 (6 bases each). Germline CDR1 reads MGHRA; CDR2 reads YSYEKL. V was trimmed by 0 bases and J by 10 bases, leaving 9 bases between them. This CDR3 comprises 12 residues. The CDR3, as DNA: TGCGCCAGCAGCCAAGATGGAGGGGGCCAGTACTTC. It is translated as CASSQDGGGQYF.

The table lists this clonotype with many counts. The CDR3 DNA is TGTGCCAGCAGGACGAGAGCCAACACCGGGGAGCTGTTTTTT. It codes for CASRTRANTGELFF. The chain couples TRBV6-2 or TRBV6-3 to TRBJ2-2; D uncertain. Germline V gives CDR1 MNHEY, CDR2 SVGEGT. The CDR3 spans 14 residues. With 6 bases removed from V and 2 bases from J, the gap between germline ends came to 10 bases.

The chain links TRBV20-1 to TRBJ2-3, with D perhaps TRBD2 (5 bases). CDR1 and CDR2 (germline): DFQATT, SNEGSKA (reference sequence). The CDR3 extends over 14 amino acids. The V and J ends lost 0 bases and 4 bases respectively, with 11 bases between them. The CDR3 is CSARDLLGSDTQYF. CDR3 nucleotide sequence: TGCAGTGCTAGAGATTTACTAGGTTCAGATACGCAGTATTTT.

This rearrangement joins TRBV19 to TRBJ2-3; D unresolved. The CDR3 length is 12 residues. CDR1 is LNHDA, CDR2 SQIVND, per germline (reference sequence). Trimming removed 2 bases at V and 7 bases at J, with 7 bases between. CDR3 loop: CASSIRDNTQYF. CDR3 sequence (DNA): TGTGCCAGTAGTATACGTGACAATACGCAGTATTTT.

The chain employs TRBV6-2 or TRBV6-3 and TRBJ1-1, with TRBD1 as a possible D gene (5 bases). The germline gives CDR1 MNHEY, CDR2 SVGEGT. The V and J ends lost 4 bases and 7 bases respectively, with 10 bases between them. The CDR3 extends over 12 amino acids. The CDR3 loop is CASSFKGLEAFF. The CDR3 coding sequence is TGTGCCAGCAGTTTCAAGGGACTTGAAGCTTTCTTT.

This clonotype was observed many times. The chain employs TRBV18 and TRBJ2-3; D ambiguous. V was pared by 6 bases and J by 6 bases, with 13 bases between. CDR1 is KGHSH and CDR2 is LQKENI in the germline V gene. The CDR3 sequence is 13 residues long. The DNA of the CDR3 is TGTGCCAGCTCCCAAGCCCCCGTGGATACGCAGTATTTT. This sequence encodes CASSQAPVDTQYF.

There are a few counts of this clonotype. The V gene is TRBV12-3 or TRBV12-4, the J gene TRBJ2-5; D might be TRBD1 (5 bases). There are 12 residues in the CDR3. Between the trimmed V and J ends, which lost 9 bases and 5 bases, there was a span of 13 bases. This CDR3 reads CASKTDRETQYF. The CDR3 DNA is TGTGCCAGTAAGACAGATAGGGAGACCCAGTACTTC.

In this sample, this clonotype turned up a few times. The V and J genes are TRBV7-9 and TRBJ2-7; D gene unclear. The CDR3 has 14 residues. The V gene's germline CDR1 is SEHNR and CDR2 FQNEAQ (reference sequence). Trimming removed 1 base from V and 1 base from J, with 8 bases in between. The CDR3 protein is CASSLEPVSYEQYF. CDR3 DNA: TGTGCCAGCAGCTTAGAGCCGGTATCCTACGAGCAGTACTTC.

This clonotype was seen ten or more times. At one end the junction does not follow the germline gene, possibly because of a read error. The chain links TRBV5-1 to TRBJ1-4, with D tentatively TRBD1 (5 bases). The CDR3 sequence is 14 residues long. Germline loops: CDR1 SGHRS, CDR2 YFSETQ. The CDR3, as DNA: TGCGCCAGCAGATTGGGGGGATCTAATGAAAAACTGTTTTTT. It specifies CASRLGGSNEKLFF.

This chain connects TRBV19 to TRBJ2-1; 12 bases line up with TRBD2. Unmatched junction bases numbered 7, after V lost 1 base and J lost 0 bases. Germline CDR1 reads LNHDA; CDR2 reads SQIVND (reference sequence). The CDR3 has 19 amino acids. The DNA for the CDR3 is TGTGCCAGTAGTATAGGGGCTAGCGGGGGGGCCAGCTCCTACAATGAGCAGTTCTTC. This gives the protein CASSIGASGGASSYNEQFF.

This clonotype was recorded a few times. The CDR3 DNA is TGTGCCAGCAGCTCGATACAGGGAAACTATGGCTACACCTTC. This encodes CASSSIQGNYGYTF. V gene TRBV12-3 or TRBV12-4 combines with J gene TRBJ1-2; D may be TRBD1 (6 bases). V was clipped by 6 bases and J by 2 bases, with 13 bases between them. This CDR3 region has 14 residues.